This TCR beta chain emerged from a study of CD8+ T cells in alopecia areata (dated by TCRdb to the late 2010s). In terms of the full investigation: The treated patients took part in an open-label pilot trial in which moderate-to-severe alopecia areata was treated with oral tofacitinib at 5 to 10 mg twice daily. Patients stayed on tofacitinib for 6 to 18 months and then had 6 months of follow-up off drug so that delayed response and recurrence could be assessed. The RNA source kit depended on sample type: the PAXgene miRNA kit for fixed scalp, the miRNeasy kit for PBMCs, and the RNeasy kit for mouse skin. Disease severity in treated patients was measured with the SALT score, which quantifies the percentage of affected scalp surface area. The study used high-throughput TCRbeta sequencing to examine T cell clonal expansion in alopecia areata, in both the C3H/HeJ mouse model and human patients. Amplification of TCRbeta CDR3 regions was done by immunoSEQ multiplex PCR using 35 Vbeta forward primers and 13 Jbeta reverse primers. In humans, TCRbeta sequencing was performed on scalp tissue and on sorted CD4+ and CD8+ peripheral blood T cells from healthy controls and from patients with patchy or totalis/universalis alopecia areata. Biopsies were taken from tofacitinib-treated patients at baseline and again at 4 and 24 weeks into treatment, and several of those patients also had a later scalp biopsy. Scalp clonality was compared among normal scalp (n=4), patchy alopecia areata scalp (n=8), and alopecia totalis/universalis scalp (n=8).

Trimming costs V 8 bases and J 2 bases, and their ends lie 7 bases apart. From a lookup of the germline V gene, CDR1 and CDR2 are SQVTM and ANQGSEA. There are 11 amino acids in the CDR3, from cysteine to phenylalanine inclusive. Only CDR3 DNA remains: 33 bases, in frame from the first base. Reading the label with the study, this specimen's time point is: less than five weeks on oral tofacitinib. Taken with the paper, the label for treatment or condition translates to: oral pan-JAK inhibitor, 5-10 mg twice daily. Lesional scalp punch biopsies and peripheral blood were obtained from alopecia areata patients. PBMCs were separated by density centrifugation and stained for CD3, CD4 and CD8, after which CD4+ and CD8+ T cells were sorted on a FACSAria. Receptor amplification or capture employed the immunoSEQ multiplex PCR assay. RNA was extracted from all samples and reverse transcribed into cDNA as template for TCR sequencing. SuperScript III was used to make first-strand cDNA, primed with a 2:1 mix of oligo-dT and random hexamers. Amplification bias was assessed with a synthetic immune receptor repertoire, and residual bias was removed computationally. Processing in the source paper ran as follows. Raw reads were preprocessed to remove errors, and CDR3 was defined according to IMGT conventions as the region from the conserved cysteine to phenylalanine. Clonality was computed as 1 minus the Shannon entropy, with the entropy normalized by log2 of the number of productive unique TCRs. CD4 or CD8 identity of scalp clones was inferred by cross-referencing scalp TCRbeta sequences with sorted blood CD4 and CD8 repertoires. The table was pulled from immuneACCESS by TCRdb, which kept in-frame rearrangements only. Such tables lose some clones; where checked, under half of the loss comes from unresolved V genes, and the rest has no known cause. For V, J and clone size, that table is used; D and trimming come from the DNA. The sample table contains 120,000 to 150,000 clones; only one count was recorded for approximately 80% of them. Roughly 25% of the sample goes to the ten largest clones.

The research as a whole found: During tofacitinib treatment, many expanded lesional clones remained in scalp and blood, and this persistence may partly explain relapse after treatment is stopped. The treated cohort was small, with a single nonresponder, so links between baseline CD8+ expansion and response need larger studies. Unlike mouse skin, where gammadelta T cells dominate, normal human skin contains resident alphabeta T cells that get sequenced too, which complicates analysis of the scalp TCR repertoire. Tofacitinib significantly decreased scalp clonality and the number of expanded CD8+ clones among the top 100 scalp clones. Lesional scalp, especially in alopecia totalis/universalis, showed higher clonality and more expanded CD8+ clones than normal scalp, suggesting antigenic drive. Compared with mice, TCR sequences shared between patients were less clear, possibly partly because of HLA diversity across the patient population.

On this clone: Which antigen it targets is not known. No base-level quality is on record; no much larger clone is a single base apart.

This receptor was obtained from a human donor with alopecia areata. The source material was CD8+ T cells sorted from blood, sampled at week 4, from a patient treated with tofacitinib. The sequence joins TRBV29-1 to TRBJ2-1, with the D segment possibly TRBD1 or TRBD2, each aligning over 5 bases. The CDR3 here reads CSLGAYNEQFF. The DNA sequence follows: TGCAGCTTGGGGGCCTACAATGAGCAGTTCTTC.